Listed below are T cell receptor beta chains from one sample, sequenced in a study of CD8 T cells in ankylosing spondylitis. TCRdb re-called the 5' RACE reads through MiXCR, storing one row per CDR3 protein. This sample yields about 750,000 distinct CDR3 sequences, of which 15% to 20% are seen a single time; under 20% belongs to the top ten. Sequenced sample: blood, either unsorted or a sorted T cell fraction (not recorded which). These TCRs come from a male donor with ankylosing spondylitis. Each CDR3 is given with its conserved first and last residue. A D gene is named only where the DNA matches it firmly. Not all rows give a size; the values are once, few, many and, for expanded clones, a class.

abundance | j_gene | v_gene | d_gene | CDR3nt | CDR3aa
- | TRBJ1-5 | TRBV20-1 | - | TGCAGTGCTCCGTATCGGGCGGATCAGCCCCAGCATTTT | CSAPYRADQPQHF
- | TRBJ2-1 | TRBV6-2/TRBV6-3 | TRBD1 | TGTGCCAGCAGTTACCCAGACAGGGAGCGGCAGTTCTTC | CASSYPDRERQFF
few | TRBJ2-3 | TRBV2 | - | TGTGCCAGCACCATGGGTCGACATACGCAGTATTTT | CASTMGRHTQYF
- | TRBJ2-3 | TRBV4-1 | TRBD2 | TGCGCCAGCAGCCAAGAAGCGGGGAAGGGCGCAGATACGCAGTATTTT | CASSQEAGKGADTQYF
many | TRBJ2-3 | TRBV11-2 | - | TGTGCCAGCAGCTTAAAAATTAGAATGGGCACAGATACGCAGTATTTT | CASSLKIRMGTDTQYF
many | TRBJ1-1 | TRBV12-3/TRBV12-4 | - | TGTGCCAGCAGTTTAGGGTTCACTGAAGCTTTCTTT | CASSLGFTEAFF
few | TRBJ2-3 | TRBV14 | TRBD2 | TGTGCCAGCAGCCAGGCTAGCGGGATCACAGATACGCAGTATTTT | CASSQASGITDTQYF
once | TRBJ1-2 | TRBV19 | - | TGTGCCACCCGGGATCGTGGCTACACCTTC | CATRDRGYTF
- | TRBJ2-1 | TRBV5-5 | - | TGTGCCAGCAGCTGGACCGGGACACGCTCCTACAATGAGCAGTTCTTC | CASSWTGTRSYNEQFF
many | TRBJ2-3 | TRBV10-3 | - | TGTGCCATCAGTGAGTTAGATACGCAGTATTTT | CAISELDTQYF
many | TRBJ2-3 | TRBV29-1 | - | TGCAGCGTCGCAGGCCAGGGTTTGGCTACGCAGTATTTT | CSVAGQGLATQYF
few | TRBJ2-1 | TRBV7-3 | - | TGTGCCAGCAGCTTAGAGGGGGGGGCTTGGAATGAGCAGTTCTTC | CASSLEGGAWNEQFF
- | TRBJ2-1 | TRBV7-9 | TRBD1 | TGTGCCAGCAGCACGACAGGGGGCTTTGAGCAGTTCTTC | CASSTTGGFEQFF
many | TRBJ2-7 | TRBV10-3 | - | TGTGCCATCGGTGACAGAATAAACTACGAGCAGTACTTC | CAIGDRINYEQYF
- | TRBJ1-1 | TRBV29-1 | - | TGCAGCGTTGTCGTGGAGATTGAAGCTTTCTTT | CSVVVEIEAFF
few | TRBJ2-7 | TRBV12-3/TRBV12-4 | - | TGTGCCAGCAGTTTATCTATCTACGAGCAGTACTTC | CASSLSIYEQYF
- | TRBJ1-3 | TRBV20-1 | - | TGCAGTGCTAGAGGTCAGCGGAGCTCTGGAAACACCATATATTTT | CSARGQRSSGNTIYF
few | TRBJ2-7 | TRBV9 | - | TGTGCCAGCAGCGTAGCGGTGGGGGGGACGGACAGGTCCTCCTACGAGCAGTACTTC | CASSVAVGGTDRSSYEQYF
once | TRBJ2-5 | TRBV20-1 | TRBD1 | TGCAGTGCTAGAGGGACAGGGGCGACGGAGACCCAGTACTTC | CSARGTGATETQYF